This T cell receptor beta chain is drawn from a study of cytotoxic CD8 clonotypes in ibrutinib-treated CLL. Study summary: Around 12 relapsed/refractory, approximately 15 treatment-naive; around 18 IGHV unmutated. Study-wide results and caveats: With treatment, public clonotypes, which were uncommon, either contracted or remained stable.

A 1 in 200,000 to 1 in 1 million T cell depth was the sequencing target. Only in-frame clones appear in the TCRdb table, and some are missing; sequencing was by immunoSEQ multiplex PCR. The repertoire holds more than 110,000 clones, about 84% seen once, with less than 8.5% in the top ten. The CDR3 extends over 11 amino acids. Per the germline V gene, CDR1 is SGDLS and CDR2 is YYNGEE. Note on this clone: Its antigen is currently unknown. One end of the junction varies from germline; a read error may be responsible.

This TCR came from a human donor with chronic lymphocytic leukemia. The rearrangement uses TRBV9 and TRBJ2-1; no clear D. The input for sequencing was PBMCs, taken after 36 months of ibrutinib treatment. The CDR3 coding sequence is TGTGCCAGCAGTTTTATGGATGAACAGTTCTTC. Encoded protein: CASSFMDEQFF.